This T cell receptor (beta chain) came from a study of blood T cell repertoires in COVID-19. Study overall: COVID-19 samples, acute and convalescent, were from the United States, Italy and Spain.

Per the study methods: Amplification of reference gene primers was used by the study to estimate nucleated cell counts. The repertoire was sequenced with immunoSEQ multiplex PCR; TCRdb's copy has only in-frame clones and lacks some. The V and J calls and clone size were taken over from that table, and D and trimming were inferred from the DNA. This sample carries 53,000 or so clones, approximately 86% of them seen once, and the ten largest clones take roughly 12%. Per the germline V gene, CDR1 is SEHNR and CDR2 is FQNEAQ (reference sequence). The CDR3 covers 16 residues. V lost 6 bases, J lost 4 bases, and 21 bases lay in between.

Sequencing used peripheral blood. The rearrangement uses TRBV7-9 and TRBJ1-2; TRBD1 is a possible D gene (5 bases). The receptor was derived from a man in his 70s with active COVID-19. The CDR3 spells CASSLSTGRFFYGYTF. CDR3 nucleotides: TGTGCCAGCAGTTTATCCACAGGAAGATTTTTCTATGGCTACACCTTC. The whole variable domain, filled in from reference TRBV7-9 and TRBJ1-2, reads DTGVSQNPRHKITKRGQNVTFRCDPISEHNRLYWYRQTLGQGPEFLTYFQNEAQLEKSRLLSDRFSAERPKGSFSTLEIQRTEQGDSAMYLCASSLSTGRFFYGYTFGSGTRLTVV.